Presented here are 15 T cell receptor beta chains from one specimen sequenced in a study of blood T cell repertoires in COVID-19 (dated by TCRdb to between 2020 and 2021). Libraries were prepared through the immunoSEQ multiplex PCR assay. TCRdb provides this immuneACCESS table in a form limited to in-frame rearrangements. Some clones are lacking; in checked studies, under half of them reflect an unresolved V gene, and why the rest are absent is not known. The sample table lists about 270,000 clones, around 82% of them with a count of one. Together, the top ten hold 3.1% of the sample. The sequencing sample was made of peripheral blood. The receptor source for this set is a woman under 30 with acute or convalescent COVID-19.

DNA for the CDR3: TGTGCCAGCAGCCAAAGTACACTAGCGCTGTTGAACACCGGGGAGCTGTTTTTT. Protein product: CASSQSTLALLNTGELFF. The chain carries TRBV3-1 (or the pseudogene TRBV3-2) and TRBJ2-2, with 7 bases lining up with TRBD2. Germline V gene lookup returns CDR1 LGHDT and CDR2 YNNKEL (reference sequence). The CDR3 has 18 residues. V lost 2 bases, J lost 1 base, and 10 bases stayed unmatched.

The chain has TRBV27 and TRBJ1-4; D might be TRBD1 (6 bases). The length of the CDR3 is 14 residues. V gave up 3 bases and J gave up 3 bases, with 8 bases separating them. Germline V gene lookup returns CDR1 MNHEY and CDR2 SMNVEV (reference sequence). This CDR3 reads CASSFQGPNEKLFF. As DNA, the CDR3 is TGTGCCAGCAGTTTTCAGGGGCCTAATGAAAAACTGTTTTTT.

The rearrangement uses TRBV28 and TRBJ1-2; TRBD1 might be the D (6 bases). The CDR3 has 18 amino acids. Trimming left V 4 bases short and J 3 bases short, with 24 bases between. Per the germline V gene, CDR1 is MDHEN and CDR2 is SYDVKM. CDR3: CASSSMDSFFSFDYGYTF. DNA of the CDR3: TGTGCCAGCAGTTCCATGGACAGTTTCTTCAGCTTTGACTATGGCTACACCTTC.

This clone was detected a few times. This rearrangement joins TRBV7-8 to TRBJ2-7; TRBD2 agrees at 12 bases. J was trimmed by 6 bases and V by 7 bases; bases with no gene match: 7. Germline CDR1 reads SGHVS; CDR2 reads FQNEAQ. The CDR3 spans 14 residues. In DNA, the CDR3 is TGTGCCAGCAAGACTAGCGGGAGTATCGCCGAGCAGTACTTC. Its translation: CASKTSGSIAEQYF.

The rearrangement uses TRBV4-3 and TRBJ1-6; D uncertain. CDR1 and CDR2 from the germline V gene are LGHNA and YSLEER. The CDR3 is 16 residues long. Deletions cut 1 base from V and 4 bases from J, with 11 bases between. The CDR3 reads CASSQAVFGYNSPLHF. CDR3 DNA sequence: TGCGCCAGCAGCCAAGCGGTATTCGGGTATAATTCACCCCTCCACTTT.

The J gene is TRBJ1-5, the V gene TRBV7-9, with D tentatively TRBD1 (5 bases). The V and J ends lost 4 bases and 5 bases respectively, with 18 bases between them. The CDR3 totals 16 residues. Germline assignment: CDR1 SEHNR and CDR2 FQNEAQ (reference sequence). The CDR3, as DNA: TGTGCCAGCAGCTCAAGCCCTGGGGGGGGAGATCAGCCCCAGCATTTT. It codes for CASSSSPGGGDQPQHF.

The chain is built from TRBV6-7 and TRBJ2-7, with 7 bases that match TRBD2. TRBV6-7 is flagged as an ORF with uncertain function. V gave up 2 bases and J gave up 1 base; unmatched junction bases: 14. The CDR3 loop spans 18 amino acids. CDR3: CASSYGLSRERWSYEQYF. The CDR3 DNA reads TGTGCCAGCAGTTACGGCCTTTCGCGGGAGCGGTGGTCCTACGAGCAGTACTTC.

J is TRBJ2-7 and V is TRBV6-6; maybe TRBD2 (5 bases). The CDR3 runs to 16 residues. Trimming left V 2 bases short and J 6 bases short, with 20 bases between. CDR1 and CDR2 from the germline V gene are MNHNY and SVGAGI (reference sequence). CDR3 in amino acids: CASSYPPAGPRGEQYF. The CDR3 DNA follows: TGTGCCAGCAGTTACCCCCCGGCGGGCCCGCGTGGCGAGCAGTACTTC.

The rearrangement joins TRBV5-1 to TRBJ1-2; the match to TRBD1 covers 9 bases. The CDR3 is 16 amino acids. Germline assignment: CDR1 SGHRS and CDR2 YFSETQ. V was clipped by 1 base and J by 0 bases; unmatched bases: 4. The CDR3 is CASSLTGGLSNYGYTF. The CDR3 DNA reads as TGCGCCAGCAGCTTGACAGGGGGCCTTTCTAACTATGGCTACACCTTC.

The genes are TRBV30 and TRBJ1-1; D unclear. The germline V gene encodes CDR1 GTSNPN and CDR2 SVGIG (reference sequence). V was pared by 4 bases and J by 0 bases, with 3 bases between. There are 11 residues in the CDR3. The DNA of the CDR3 is TGTGCCTGGAATATGAACACTGAAGCTTTCTTT. Translated: CAWNMNTEAFF.

The chain recombines TRBV2 with TRBJ1-1, with D unclear. Per the germline V gene, CDR1 is SNHLY and CDR2 is FYNNEI. Trimming removed 6 bases from V and 4 bases from J, with 15 bases in between. The CDR3 extends over 14 amino acids. The chain's CDR3 is CASRGWRAGTEAFF. DNA of the CDR3: TGTGCCAGCAGGGGCTGGAGGGCGGGCACTGAAGCTTTCTTT.

The genes are TRBV2 and TRBJ1-5; D might be TRBD1 (5 bases). V lost 4 bases to trimming and J lost 7 bases, with 14 bases between them. Germline V lookup: CDR1 SNHLY, CDR2 FYNNEI. The CDR3 sequence is 14 residues long. For the CDR3, the DNA is TGTGCCAGCAGTGTAGTGGGGCCGCTCCAGCCCCAGCATTTT. Residues: CASSVVGPLQPQHF. Based on the CDR3 plus reference TRBV2 and TRBJ1-5, the full variable domain is EPEVTQTPSHQVTQMGQEVILRCVPISNHLYFYWYRQILGQKVEFLVSFYNNEISEKSEIFDDQFSVERPDGSNFTLKIRSTKLEDSAMYFCASSVVGPLQPQHFGDGTRLSIL.

The V gene is TRBV6-1, the J gene TRBJ2-1, with TRBD2 identical over 7 bases. The V gene end was trimmed by 2 bases and the J gene end by 2 bases; junction bases not matched to a gene: 12. The length of the CDR3 is 18 residues. Germline V gene sequence: CDR1 MNHNS, CDR2 SASEGT. The CDR3 DNA reads as TGTGCCAGCAGTGAACGGTGGAGGGAGGGCCGGGCCTACAATGAGCAGTTCTTC. Its translation is CASSERWREGRAYNEQFF.

Remarks on this clone: This may be a read error: a much more frequent sequence differs by one nucleotide. The same CDR3 can be traced to other DNA sequences in this sample. The chain has TRBV4-3 and TRBJ2-5, with TRBD1 identical over 7 bases. J was trimmed by 5 bases and V by 6 bases; bases with no gene match: 9. The CDR3 loop spans 14 amino acids. Germline V gene sequence: CDR1 LGHNA, CDR2 YSLEER. CDR3 amino acids: CASSQSFRGETQYF. The CDR3 DNA follows: TGCGCCAGCAGTCAATCATTCAGGGGGGAGACCCAGTACTTC.

The chain recombines TRBV5-1 with TRBJ2-7; the match to TRBD1 covers 7 bases. V gave up 0 bases and J gave up 6 bases; unmatched junction bases: 9. CDR3 length equals 15 residues. Germline CDR1 SGHRS, CDR2 YFSETQ. The CDR3 coding sequence is TGCGCCAGCAGCTTGGGAGAGGGGGCAGTTTCCGAGCAGTACTTC. This codes for CASSLGEGAVSEQYF.